Presented here are 18 T cell receptor beta chains from one specimen sequenced in a study of blood T cell repertoires in COVID-19. Produced via immunoSEQ multiplex PCR; TCRdb's table is partial and in-frame only. The data contain around 260,000 clones, approximately 88% of them singletons. Sequencing used peripheral blood. The receptors derive from a middle-aged woman who had recovered from COVID-19.

This clone appeared a single time. The chain combines TRBV5-1 with TRBJ2-2, with 11 bases lining up with TRBD2. The CDR3 loop spans 17 amino acids. The V gene's germline CDR1 is SGHRS and CDR2 YFSETQ. After removal of 4 bases from V and 5 bases from J, the junction contained 10 bases not matched to a gene. The CDR3 DNA sequence: TGCGCCAGCAGCAACTCCGGGACTAGCGGAACAACCGGGGAGCTGTTTTTT. Translation: CASSNSGTSGTTGELFF.

This clone is a singleton in its sample. This chain joins TRBV5-1 and TRBJ1-5; 8 positions agree with TRBD1. CDR1 is SGHRS, CDR2 YFSETQ, per germline. CDR3 size: 15 residues. V lost 2 bases, J lost 0 bases, and 1 base stayed unmatched. This chain's CDR3 is CASSLQGDSNQPQHF. The CDR3 nucleotides are TGCGCCAGCAGCTTACAGGGGGATAGCAATCAGCCCCAGCATTTT.

The chain has TRBV7-8 and TRBJ2-7; 12 bases match TRBD2. V trimming: 5 bases; J trimming: 4 bases; junction bases outside the gene matches: 6. Germline V CDR1 and CDR2: SGHVS, FQNEAQ. This CDR3 spans 15 amino acids. The CDR3: CASSHTSGGLYEQYF. DNA for the CDR3: TGTGCCAGCAGCCATACTAGCGGGGGGCTGTACGAGCAGTACTTC. Drawing the rest from reference TRBV7-8 and TRBJ2-7, the complete variable domain is GAGVSQSPRYKVAKRGQDVALRCDPISGHVSLFWYQQALGQGPEFLTYFQNEAQLDKSGLPSDRFFAERPEGSVSTLKIQRTQQEDSAVYLCASSHTSGGLYEQYFGPGTRLTVT.

The rearrangement uses TRBV12-5 and TRBJ2-7; possible D gene TRBD1, 5 bases. The ends were cut back, 6 bases at V and 2 bases at J, with 11 bases in the middle. Germline V gives CDR1 LGHNT, CDR2 FRNRAP. This CDR3 has 13 residues. The DNA of the CDR3 is TGTGCTAGTGGCCTGGACACGCCCTACGAGCAGTACTTC. This gives the protein CASGLDTPYEQYF.

The CDR3 nucleotides read TGCGCCAGCAGCTTGATCGGGGGAACTGAAGCTTTCTTT. Amino acid sequence: CASSLIGGTEAFF. The chain carries TRBV5-1 and TRBJ1-1, with D possibly matching TRBD1 (5 bases). V lost 1 base and J lost 5, with 9 bases in between. The CDR3 totals 13 residues. CDR1 is SGHRS, CDR2 YFSETQ, per germline. Complete variable domain (other parts from reference TRBV5-1 and TRBJ1-1): KAGVTQTPRYLIKTRGQQVTLSCSPISGHRSVSWYQQTPGQGLQFLFEYFSETQRNKGNFPGRFSGRQFSNSRSEMNVSTLELGDSALYLCASSLIGGTEAFFGQGTRLTVV.

Worth noting for this clone: An end of the junction differs from the germline gene, which may be a read error. The chain joins TRBV7-7 to TRBJ2-5; 11 bases align to TRBD2. Germline-derived CDR1 and CDR2 are SSHAT and FNYEAQ (reference sequence). This CDR3 is built from 15 residues. In DNA form, the CDR3 reads TGTGCTAGCAGCCGGCGACTAGCGGGGCAAGAGACCCAGTACTTC. This encodes CASSRRLAGQETQYF.

The chain combines TRBV27 with TRBJ2-3, with 10 bases fitting TRBD2. CDR1 MNHEY and CDR2 SMNVEV come from the germline V gene (reference sequence). The CDR3 covers 19 residues. V was clipped by 0 bases and J by 2 bases; unmatched bases: 11. In DNA, the CDR3 is TGTGCCAGCAGTTTATCGATGAGACTAGCGGGTTTTGACACAGATACGCAGTATTTT. Its protein product is CASSLSMRLAGFDTDTQYF.

CDR3 sequence (DNA): TGTGCCAGCAGTGAATATCAGGGGGATAGATACGAGCAGTACTTC. As protein: CASSEYQGDRYEQYF. This sequence joins TRBV6-4 and TRBJ2-7; TRBD1 aligns across 7 bases. The CDR3 extends over 15 amino acids. V trimming: 3 bases; J trimming: 4 bases; junction bases outside the gene matches: 9. CDR1 and CDR2 (germline): MRHNA, SNTAGT.

The chain uses TRBV2 and TRBJ2-5, with D tentatively TRBD1 (6 bases). The CDR3 runs 13 residues. Per germline, CDR1 SNHLY and CDR2 FYNNEI. V shed 4 bases and J shed 5 bases, with 11 bases lying between them. The CDR3 region has the DNA TGTGCCAGCAGTGGACAGGTCGGGGAGACCCAGTACTTC. Translation: CASSGQVGETQYF. Drawing the rest from reference TRBV2 and TRBJ2-5, the complete variable domain is EPEVTQTPSHQVTQMGQEVILRCVPISNHLYFYWYRQILGQKVEFLVSFYNNEISEKSEIFDDQFSVERPDGSNFTLKIRSTKLEDSAMYFCASSGQVGETQYFGPGTRLLVL.

This chain joins TRBV6-5 and TRBJ2-7; tentative D call: TRBD1 (6 bases). V was pared by 6 bases and J by 3 bases, with 12 bases between. This CDR3 has 13 amino acids. CDR1 and CDR2 (germline): MNHEY, SVGAGI. The CDR3 coding sequence is TGTGCCAGCAGGAACACAGGGAGCTACGAGCAGTACTTC. Translating gives CASRNTGSYEQYF.

The CDR3 DNA reads as TGTGCCAGCAGCCAAGAGGGGGCCGGGGCCAACGTCCTGACTTTC. Its protein product is CASSQEGAGANVLTF. The chain combines TRBV3-1 (or the pseudogene TRBV3-2) with TRBJ2-6; D possibly corresponds to TRBD1 (6 bases). The CDR3 is 15 amino acids. Germline loops: CDR1 LGHDT, CDR2 YNNKEL (reference sequence). Trimming removed 0 bases from V and 4 bases from J, with 7 bases in between.

This rearrangement joins TRBV6-5 to TRBJ2-1; 10 bases are shared with TRBD1. Germline V gene data show CDR1 as MNHEY and CDR2 as SVGAGI. The CDR3 length is 16 residues. Losses at the gene ends were 3 bases for V and 5 bases for J; bases not matched to a gene: 7. For the CDR3, the DNA is TGTGCCAGCAGTTATGGGGACAGGGGTTTACACAATGAGCAGTTCTTC. This codes for CASSYGDRGLHNEQFF.

J is TRBJ2-3 and V is TRBV6-5; D is ambiguous. The germline CDR1 and CDR2 sequences are MNHEY and SVGAGI. The CDR3 runs 14 residues. Trimming left V 3 bases short and J 2 bases short, with 9 bases between. The CDR3: CASSYLPDTDTQYF. As DNA, the CDR3 is TGTGCCAGCAGTTATCTGCCAGACACAGATACGCAGTATTTT.

The sample holds a few counts of this clone. The V call is TRBV19, the J call TRBJ1-6; D uncertain. CDR3 size: 12 residues. From germline, CDR1 is LNHDA and CDR2 SQIVND (reference sequence). With 3 bases removed from V and 8 bases from J, the gap between germline ends came to 5 bases. CDR3 in amino acids: CASSIPDSPLHF. In nucleotides, the CDR3 is TGTGCCAGTAGTATCCCGGATTCACCCCTCCACTTT. The full variable domain, completed using reference TRBV19 and TRBJ1-6, is DGGITQSPKYLFRKEGQNVTLSCEQNLNHDAMYWYRQDPGQGLRLIYYSQIVNDFQKGDIAEGYSVSREKKESFPLTVTSAQKNPTAFYLCASSIPDSPLHFGNGTRLTVT.

The J gene is TRBJ2-7, the V gene TRBV28, with a tentative D call TRBD1 (5 bases). Per the germline V gene, CDR1 is MDHEN and CDR2 is SYDVKM. V dropped 5 bases and J dropped 2 bases, with 16 bases sitting between them. There are 15 residues in the CDR3. DNA of the CDR3: TGTGCCAGCAGTACCCCGAGGCAGGGAACCTACGAGCAGTACTTC. Encoded protein: CASSTPRQGTYEQYF.

The chain recombines TRBV2 with TRBJ2-5, with a tentative D call TRBD2 (6 bases). V lost 5 bases, J lost 2 bases, and 6 bases lay in between. This CDR3 contains 12 residues. Germline CDR1 is SNHLY and CDR2 is FYNNEI. CDR3 protein: CASSRGQETQYF. CDR3 coding DNA: TGTGCCAGCAGTCGGGGGCAAGAGACCCAGTACTTC.

This rearrangement joins TRBV28 to TRBJ1-4; 7 bases align to TRBD1. Trimming at V came to 2 bases and at J to 11 bases, leaving 11 bases not matched to a gene. The CDR3 spans 15 residues. The germline gives CDR1 MDHEN, CDR2 SYDVKM. In nucleotides, the CDR3 is TGTGCCAGCAGTTTAAGACGGACAGGAGGTTTGAAACTGTTTTTT. This gives the protein CASSLRRTGGLKLFF.

J is TRBJ2-7 and V is TRBV7-6; the match to TRBD2 covers 7 bases. The CDR3 loop spans 17 amino acids. J lost 4 bases, V lost 5 bases, and 17 bases had no gene match. Per the germline V gene, CDR1 is SGHVS and CDR2 is FNYEAQ. CDR3 protein: CASSPLAPQRGTYEQYF. In DNA, the CDR3 is TGTGCCAGCAGCCCTCTAGCACCCCAGCGGGGAACATACGAGCAGTACTTC.